This T cell receptor (beta chain) stems from a study of metastatic and nonmetastatic thyroid tumors. At the level of the study: For malignant and benign thyroid patients, tumor or nodule tissue and blood were the sources whose repertoires were compared. Findings and caveats of the study: Benign nodules were reported to have significantly lower TCR beta diversity than malignant thyroid tumors, in blood and tumor.

By share, this clone counts as medium-sized. Its matching antigen is unknown. Not a single patient had been given any form of treatment at any point before undergoing thyroid surgery. The V gene's germline CDR1 is LNHNV and CDR2 YYDKDF (reference sequence). The length of the CDR3 is 13 residues. V gave up 0 bases and J gave up 7 bases, with 9 bases separating them. Authors' analysis steps: Built for papillary thyroid cancer, a distant-metastasis classifier drew on CDR3 differences across clinicopathological groups. Using MiXCR, TCRdb re-called clones from the PCR reads. TCRdb assigned the V and J calls; the authors' analysis was not used. The sample lists about 7,600 clones; over 25% were seen once.

This sequence originates from a female donor with papillary thyroid cancer or a benign thyroid nodule (not recorded which). Some clones in this sample may be carry-over from other donors' samples. V usage is TRBV15 and J usage is TRBJ2-5; D is unresolved. What was sequenced was adjacent normal tissue. In nucleotides, the CDR3 is TGTGCCACCAGCAGAGATCCCTCCGGGACCCAGTACTTC. It yields the protein CATSRDPSGTQYF.